This T cell receptor beta chain was recovered during a study of blood T cell repertoires in COVID-19. This table comes from immunoSEQ multiplex PCR, and its TCRdb copy is limited to in-frame clones, with some not included. Of 350,000 to 400,000 clones listed, around nine tenths are singletons. The CDR3 runs 13 residues. Germline lookup yields CDR1 LGHNT and CDR2 FRNRAP. Trimming removed 6 bases from V and 9 bases from J, with 15 bases in between. The receptor was isolated from a woman aged 60 to 75 with COVID-19, enrolled during active disease. Material: peripheral blood. The chain carries TRBV12-5 and TRBJ2-4; D perhaps matches TRBD1 (6 bases). DNA of the CDR3: TGTGCTAGTGGAAGTGACAGGTACGGCATTCAGTACTTC. Translated, it gives CASGSDRYGIQYF.